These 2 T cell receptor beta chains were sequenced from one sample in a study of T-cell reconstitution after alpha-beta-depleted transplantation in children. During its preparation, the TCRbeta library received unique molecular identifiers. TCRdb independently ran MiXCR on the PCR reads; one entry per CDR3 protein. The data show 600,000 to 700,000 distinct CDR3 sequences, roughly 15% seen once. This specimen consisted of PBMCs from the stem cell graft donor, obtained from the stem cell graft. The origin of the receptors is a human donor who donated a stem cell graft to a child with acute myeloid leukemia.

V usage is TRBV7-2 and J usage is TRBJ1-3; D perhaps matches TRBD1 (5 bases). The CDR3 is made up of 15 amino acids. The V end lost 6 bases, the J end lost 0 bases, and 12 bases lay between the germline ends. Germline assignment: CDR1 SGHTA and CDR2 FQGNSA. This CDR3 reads CASRMGPRSGNTIYF. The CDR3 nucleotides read TGTGCCAGCAGAATGGGACCGCGCTCTGGAAACACCATATATTTT.

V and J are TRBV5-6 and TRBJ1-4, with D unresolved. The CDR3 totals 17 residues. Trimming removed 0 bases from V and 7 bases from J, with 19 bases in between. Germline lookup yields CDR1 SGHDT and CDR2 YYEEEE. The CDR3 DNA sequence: TGTGCCAGCAGCTTGGGGCGCGGTCCTCAACGAAGTGAAAAACTGTTTTTT. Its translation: CASSLGRGPQRSEKLFF.